This T cell receptor (beta chain) was documented in a study of beta chain features in type 1 diabetes. General study points: When cDNA is sequenced, cells with high TCR expression could be over-represented. Significant though moderate, a shortening of TCRB CDR3s appeared in all four CD4+ subsets of Type 1 diabetes patients.

Sorting of CD4+ naive, central memory, regulatory and stem cell-like memory cells was performed via CD45RO/CCR7/CD25/CD127/CD95/CD27. This clone was counted only a few times. Its antigen remains unknown. Expressed TCRB transcripts were sequenced because the isolated RNA had all been reverse transcribed beforehand. TCRdb keeps only in-frame clones here, not all; method: immunoSEQ multiplex PCR. In the table there are more than 200,000 clones, approximately 16% of which are singletons. The germline V gene encodes CDR1 SGDLS and CDR2 YYNGEE. There are 13 residues in the CDR3. The V end lost 2 bases, the J end lost 0 bases, and 5 bases lay between the germline ends.

The sequence was collected from a man aged 25-45 years with type 1 diabetes. The specimen was naive CD4+ T cells from blood. The V and J genes are TRBV9 and TRBJ1-2; D gene unclear. For the CDR3, the DNA is TGTGCCAGCAGCGTCGCAGCTAACTATGGCTACACCTTC. Translated: CASSVAANYGYTF. The whole variable domain, filled in from reference TRBV9 and TRBJ1-2, reads DSGVTQTPKHLITATGQRVTLRCSPRSGDLSVYWYQQSLDQGLQFLIQYYNGEERAKGNILERFSAQQFPDLHSELNLSSLELGDSALYFCASSVAANYGYTFGSGTRLTVV.